The next 3 T cell receptor beta chains were all read from a single sample in a study of shared clonotypes between healthy human individuals. Sequencing was performed with immunoSEQ multiplex PCR; in TCRdb, only in-frame clones are kept and a portion is missing. The table lists a few million clones, approximately 95% of them singletons, with under 0.45% in the top ten. Sample: naive CD4+ T cells from PBMCs. The sample's subset: CD45RA+ positively selected. The receptors come from a man aged 18 to 35 in good health. Some clones in this sample may be carry-over from other donors' samples.

The V gene is TRBV30, the J gene TRBJ1-2; D uncertain. The CDR3 runs 14 residues. Trimming removed 4 bases from V and 0 bases from J, with 12 bases in between. Germline CDR1 reads GTSNPN; CDR2 reads SVGIG (reference sequence). The CDR3 nucleotides read TGTGCCTGGAATTTGGCAAGGACTAACTATGGCTACACCTTC. Its translation: CAWNLARTNYGYTF.

The gene calls are TRBV10-3 and TRBJ2-3; D not resolved. Germline values: CDR1 ENHRY, CDR2 SYGVKD. The CDR3 contains 12 residues. V was cut by 8 bases and J by 2 bases, with 8 bases left in between. The CDR3 region is CAIRGDTDTQYF. In DNA, the CDR3 is TGTGCCATCCGCGGCGACACAGATACGCAGTATTTT.

This clone was seen a handful of times. V is TRBV11-3 and J is TRBJ2-1, with 9 bases matching TRBD2. CDR1 is SGHNT, CDR2 YENEEA, per germline. This CDR3 spans 17 amino acids. V lost 4 bases, J lost 2 bases, and 9 bases stayed unmatched. The CDR3 region is CASSSQPTSGAYNEQFF. The CDR3 bases are TGTGCCAGCAGCTCTCAACCGACTAGCGGCGCCTACAATGAGCAGTTCTTC. Based on the CDR3 plus reference TRBV11-3 and TRBJ2-1, the full variable domain is EAGVVQSPRYKIIEKKQPVAFWCNPISGHNTLYWYLQNLGQGPELLIRYENEEAVDDSQLPKDRFSAERLKGVDSTLKIQPAELGDSAVYLCASSSQPTSGAYNEQFFGPGTRLTVL.